The rows below give T cell receptor beta chains drawn from one sample of a study of T cells in Graves' hyperthyroidism and ophthalmopathy. Each CDR3 protein gets one entry after TCRdb re-called the multiplex PCR reads with MiXCR. The repertoire has around 400,000 distinct CDR3 sequences, under 15% of them found once; the top ten carry 9.2%. Specimen: blood. All receptors come from a woman aged 18-29 years with Graves' hyperthyroidism. CDR3s include the opening cysteine and the closing phenylalanine or tryptophan. The D gene is left open where the match is weak. Only some rows state a clone size, as once, few, many or a class for expanded clones.

15	many	TRBV12-3/TRBV12-4	TRBJ1-5	TRBD1	TGTGCCAGCAGTTCAGGGGGCGCGGGCAATCAGCCCCAGCATTTT	CASSSGGAGNQPQHF
15	-	TRBV20-1	TRBJ2-1	-	TGCAGTGCCAGGGCCGGGACTGGGTCCTACAATGAGCAGTTCTTC	CSARAGTGSYNEQFF
15	-	TRBV4-1	TRBJ1-4	-	TGCGCCAGCAGCCACCCTCTGGGGACTAATGAAAAACTGTTTTTT	CASSHPLGTNEKLFF
15	many	TRBV7-9	TRBJ2-7	-	TGTGCCAGCAGCCGGGAGCAGGTAAGCTCCTACGAGCAGTACTTC	CASSREQVSSYEQYF
15	-	TRBV12-3/TRBV12-4	TRBJ1-1	-	TGTGCCAGCAGCCCTCAACCCGAAACACTCATTGAAGCTTTCTTT	CASSPQPETLIEAFF
11	many	TRBV29-1	TRBJ2-1	-	TGCAGCGTCACCGTCTACAATGAGCAGTTCTTC	CSVTVYNEQFF
14	-	TRBV6-2/TRBV6-3	TRBJ2-2	-	TGTGCCAGCAGCCCGACGGGTTACACCGGGGAGCTGTTTTTT	CASSPTGYTGELFF
15	-	TRBV19	TRBJ2-2	TRBD1	TGTGCCAGTAGTATCAGGGGGTTGAGAGCCGGGGAGCTGTTTTTT	CASSIRGLRAGELFF
15	-	TRBV5-1	TRBJ2-7	-	TGCGCCAGCAGCTTGGGGGCCAGGGGCAACTACGAGCAGTACTTC	CASSLGARGNYEQYF
15	many	TRBV2	TRBJ1-1	TRBD1	TGTGCCATCAGGACAGGGGGCATCGGAAACACTGAAGCTTTCTTT	CAIRTGGIGNTEAFF
14	many	TRBV7-9	TRBJ2-7	-	TGTGCCAGCAGCCGACAGGCGGGACAGTACGAGCAGTACTTC	CASSRQAGQYEQYF
15	many	TRBV28	TRBJ2-1	-	TGTGCCAGCAGTCGGCCTCTGGGGCTGGACAATGAGCAGTTCTTC	CASSRPLGLDNEQFF
14	many	TRBV7-2	TRBJ1-1	-	TGTGCCAGCAGCCCCCAGACGGATAACACTGAAGCTTTCTTT	CASSPQTDNTEAFF
12	-	TRBV20-1	TRBJ2-1	TRBD2	TGCAGTAGCGGGGGGCTGTACAATGAGCAGTTCTTC	CSSGGLYNEQFF
16	many	TRBV6-1	TRBJ1-4	TRBD1	TGTGCCAGCAGTTTCGACAGGGGCCCGACTAATGAAAAACTGTTTTTT	CASSFDRGPTNEKLFF
15	many	TRBV28	TRBJ2-7	-	TGTGCCAGCAGTACCCCAGTAACTTCTACCTACGAGCAGTACTTC	CASSTPVTSTYEQYF
17	many	TRBV20-1	TRBJ2-7	TRBD2	TGCAGTGCTAGAATCGGGGGCGGGGGGTCGGATTTCTACGAGCAGTACTTC	CSARIGGGGSDFYEQYF
15	many	TRBV6-2/TRBV6-3	TRBJ1-1	-	TGTGCCAGCAGTTACGGAATCAGTCGAAACACTGAAGCTTTCTTT	CASSYGISRNTEAFF